This T cell receptor (beta chain) was sequenced in a study of blood T cells in healthy people across ages. Germline CDR1 reads MDHEN; CDR2 reads SYDVKM. CDR3 length equals 18 residues. With V trimmed by 6 bases and J by 3 bases, 16 bases remained unmatched. The authors ran a second PCR of roughly 6 to 11 cycles using a sample-barcoded 5' primer and a J-beta primer mix. A minimum of 2.5 million CDR3-containing paired-end reads was obtained for each sample. TCRdb reanalysed the 5' RACE reads using MiXCR and keeps one entry per CDR3 protein. The sample records some 710,000 distinct CDR3 sequences, less than 60% being singletons. No fewer than 7 million PBMCs went into each sample. Study outcomes and limitations: Bulk PBMC profiling left naive and antigen-experienced comparisons inconclusive. Long-lived donors carried more naive CD4+ cells and greater diversity than aged donors.

Points on this clonotype: What it recognizes is unknown.

The TCR was taken from a man older than 75 in good health. This chain links TRBV28 with TRBJ2-7; 11 nucleotides line up with TRBD2. Sequenced material: blood. The CDR3: CASSPPSGWTSGYYEQYF. CDR3 nucleotide sequence: TGTGCCAGCAGCCCCCCCTCGGGCTGGACTAGCGGGTACTACGAGCAGTACTTC.